A single sample is the source of the 26 T cell receptor beta chains below, sequenced in a study of OX40 agonist ivuxolimab in advanced cancers. Profiled with immunoSEQ multiplex PCR; TCRdb holds only in-frame clones, not every one. The data contain some 20,000 clones, roughly 84% of them singletons. Specimen: CD4+ or CD8+ T cells sorted from blood, collected in a trial of the OX40 agonist ivuxolimab. The receptors originated from an adult with an advanced solid tumor such as melanoma, head and neck, liver or kidney cancer.

The V gene is TRBV6-5, the J gene TRBJ1-2, with D uncertain. Germline CDR1 MNHEY, CDR2 SVGAGI. The length of the CDR3 is 14 residues. The ends were cut back, 6 bases at V and 3 bases at J, with 14 bases in the middle. CDR3 residues: CASRLQEGYYGYTF. The CDR3, as DNA: TGTGCCAGCAGGCTCCAGGAGGGCTACTATGGCTACACCTTC.

In its sample, this clone was seen once. The chain recombines TRBV19 with TRBJ2-6, with D hard to call. V dropped 2 bases and J dropped 2 bases, with 25 bases sitting between them. The CDR3 totals 21 residues. Germline V lookup: CDR1 LNHDA, CDR2 SQIVND (reference sequence). The DNA of the CDR3 is TGTGCCAGTAGTATAAAACTGCGGCTTCGTGTGAGAAATACTGGGGCCAACGTCCTGACTTTC. This encodes CASSIKLRLRVRNTGANVLTF. The full variable domain, in which reference TRBV19 and TRBJ2-6 provide the parts outside the CDR3, is DGGITQSPKYLFRKEGQNVTLSCEQNLNHDAMYWYRQDPGQGLRLIYYSQIVNDFQKGDIAEGYSVSREKKESFPLTVTSAQKNPTAFYLCASSIKLRLRVRNTGANVLTFGAGSRLTVL.

The chain recombines TRBV5-1 with TRBJ2-1; the D is unclear. CDR1 is SGHRS, CDR2 YFSETQ, per germline. Trimming cost V 4 bases and J 5 bases, with 16 bases left between them. The CDR3 totals 15 residues. CDR3 in amino acids: CASSPGEHLNNEQFF. The CDR3 nucleotides read TGCGCCAGCAGCCCCGGAGAGCATTTAAACAATGAGCAGTTCTTC.

CDR3 residues: CASSLQWGFNTEAFF. The DNA for the CDR3 is TGTGCCAGCAGCTTGCAGTGGGGATTCAACACTGAAGCTTTCTTT. The chain combines TRBV27 with TRBJ1-1; D remains ambiguous. The germline V gene has CDR1 MNHEY and CDR2 SMNVEV (reference sequence). V was clipped by 6 bases and J by 2 bases, with 16 bases between them. The CDR3 consists of 15 residues.

The chain recombines TRBV30 with TRBJ1-1, with a possible D match to TRBD1 (5 bases). Trimming stripped 4 bases from V and 1 base from J, with 10 bases between. This CDR3 region has 13 residues. Germline values: CDR1 GTSNPN, CDR2 SVGIG (reference sequence). The CDR3 reads CAWIPDRNTEAFF. CDR3 bases: TGTGCCTGGATCCCTGACAGGAACACTGAAGCTTTCTTT.

The CDR3: CASSLKGAETQYF. In DNA form, the CDR3 reads TGTGCCAGCAGCTTGAAGGGGGCGGAGACCCAGTACTTC. The chain links TRBV5-8 to TRBJ2-5; 7 bases line up with TRBD1. Per germline, CDR1 SGHTS and CDR2 YDEGEE. This CDR3 is built from 13 residues. The ends lost 1 base at V and 5 bases at J; junction bases unmatched: 2.

The genes are TRBV15 and TRBJ2-7; 9 bases agree with TRBD2. This CDR3 has 16 residues. CDR1 and CDR2 (germline): LNHNV, YYDKDF (reference sequence). V shed 2 bases, J shed 2 bases, and the junction held 7 bases outside the gene matches. CDR3: CATSRLRAGGAYEQYF. As DNA, the CDR3 is TGTGCCACCAGCAGACTTCGAGCGGGAGGAGCCTACGAGCAGTACTTC.

This clone was observed a handful of times. This chain uses TRBV25-1 with TRBJ2-7, with unresolved D. CDR1 is MGHDK, CDR2 SYGVNS, per germline. Between the trimmed V and J ends, which lost 4 bases and 0 bases, there was a span of 13 bases. This CDR3 is built from 15 residues. The CDR3 loop is CASSGVAASSYEQYF. CDR3 coding DNA: TGTGCCAGCAGTGGTGTGGCAGCGAGCTCCTACGAGCAGTACTTC.

In this sample, this clone turned up once. The chain is built from TRBV28 and TRBJ2-7, with D tentatively TRBD1 (6 bases). Trimming pared 3 bases from V and 1 base from J, leaving 13 bases between. The CDR3 is 15 amino acids. Germline assignment: CDR1 MDHEN and CDR2 SYDVKM. The CDR3 bases are TGTGCCAGCAGTTTCGTGACAGGCCGTTCCTACGAGCAGTACTTC. This codes for CASSFVTGRSYEQYF.

The CDR3 bases are TGCGCCAGCAGCTTGGCGGCGGGAGACTCTGGAAACACCATATATTTT. This encodes CASSLAAGDSGNTIYF. The V gene is TRBV5-1, the J gene TRBJ1-3; D is uncertain. V lost 0 bases and J 0 bases, leaving 10 bases between the germline ends. Germline V gives CDR1 SGHRS, CDR2 YFSETQ. This CDR3 has 16 amino acids.

This sequence joins TRBV7-3 and TRBJ2-1, with TRBD2 matching over 14 bases. Germline CDR1 reads SGHTA; CDR2 reads FQGTGA. This CDR3 has 16 residues. V lost 5 bases to trimming and J lost 8 bases; unmatched junction nucleotides: 8. The CDR3 reads CASSRTPGLAGDEQFF. In DNA, the CDR3 is TGTGCCAGCAGCCGGACGCCGGGACTAGCGGGAGATGAGCAGTTCTTC. The full variable domain, its missing parts supplied by reference TRBV7-3 and TRBJ2-1, is GAGVSQTPSNKVTEKGKYVELRCDPISGHTALYWYRQSLGQGPEFLIYFQGTGAADDSGLPNDRFFAVRPEGSVSTLKIQRTERGDSAVYLCASSRTPGLAGDEQFFGPGTRLTVL.

The V gene is TRBV7-9, the J gene TRBJ1-1; weak D call: TRBD1 (6 bases). Per the germline V gene, CDR1 is SEHNR and CDR2 is FQNEAQ (reference sequence). CDR3 length equals 16 residues. The V end was cut by 7 bases, the J end by 3 bases, with 21 bases between. The CDR3 coding sequence is TGTGCCAGCACCCCCAGGACCAGGGGTATGGACACTGAAGCTTTCTTT. This gives the protein CASTPRTRGMDTEAFF. The whole variable domain, remainder taken from reference TRBV7-9 and TRBJ1-1, is DTGVSQNPRHKITKRGQNVTFRCDPISEHNRLYWYRQTLGQGPEFLTYFQNEAQLEKSRLLSDRFSAERPKGSFSTLEIQRTEQGDSAMYLCASTPRTRGMDTEAFFGQGTRLTVV.

The V and J genes are TRBV2 and TRBJ1-5; D might be TRBD1 (6 bases). In germline, CDR1 is SNHLY, CDR2 FYNNEI. Trimming stripped 5 bases from V and 3 bases from J, with 11 bases between. The CDR3 has 14 residues. CDR3 amino acids: CASSSDSLNQPQHF. The CDR3 DNA is TGTGCCAGCAGTTCGGACAGTCTCAATCAGCCCCAGCATTTT.

This clone was counted once. The chain is built from TRBV9 and TRBJ2-7; 7 bases fit TRBD2. Germline loops: CDR1 SGDLS, CDR2 YYNGEE. V was clipped by 3 bases and J by 6 bases; unmatched bases: 9. The CDR3 consists of 14 residues. CDR3: CASSELRESGEQYF. CDR3 bases: TGTGCCAGCAGCGAACTGCGGGAGTCCGGCGAGCAGTACTTC.

This sequence joins TRBV5-6 and TRBJ1-1; D unresolved. The length of the CDR3 is 15 residues. The germline CDR1 and CDR2 sequences are SGHDT and YYEEEE. Trimming shortened V by 0 bases and J by 1 base, and 10 bases separated the two germline ends. CDR3 residues: CASSLDPGTNTEAFF. The CDR3 DNA sequence: TGTGCCAGCAGCTTGGATCCAGGAACGAACACTGAAGCTTTCTTT.

This chain connects TRBV6-5 to TRBJ1-2; 8 nucleotides agree with TRBD1. The CDR3 covers 15 residues. Germline V lookup: CDR1 MNHEY, CDR2 SVGAGI. The trim removed 8 bases at V and 4 bases at J, leaving 12 bases unmatched. In DNA form, the CDR3 reads TGTGCCAGCGAGCAGGGGGCCTCCCGAGGCTATGGCTACACCTTC. It codes for CASEQGASRGYGYTF.

The chain has TRBV10-2 and TRBJ2-7; 9 bases map to TRBD2. V lost 4 bases, J lost 7 bases, and 8 bases stayed unmatched. This CDR3 contains 14 residues. From germline, CDR1 is WSHSY and CDR2 SAAADI. The CDR3 sequence is CASSGVAGEGEQYF. Written as DNA, the CDR3 is TGCGCCAGCAGTGGGGTAGCGGGAGAAGGGGAGCAGTACTTC.

V and J are TRBV19 and TRBJ2-3; 10 bases map to TRBD2. The J segment lost 1 base and the V segment lost 6 bases, leaving 4 bases of the junction unmatched. Germline V gene lookup returns CDR1 LNHDA and CDR2 SQIVND (reference sequence). The CDR3 has 15 amino acids. CDR3 in DNA: TGTGCCAGTAGGGACCTAGCGGGGGGCACAGATACGCAGTATTTT. Translation gives CASRDLAGGTDTQYF.

J is TRBJ2-7 and V is TRBV5-1, with 15 bases that match TRBD2. Germline V gives CDR1 SGHRS, CDR2 YFSETQ. The J segment lost 6 bases and the V segment lost 4 bases, leaving 14 bases of the junction unmatched. The CDR3 has 18 residues. CDR3 sequence reads: CASSIGLAGGKFESEQYF. The CDR3 DNA is TGCGCCAGCAGCATAGGACTAGCGGGGGGGAAATTTGAGTCCGAGCAGTACTTC.

The chain carries TRBV6-5 and TRBJ2-7, with 9 bases lining up with TRBD1. The ends lost 5 bases at V and 5 bases at J; junction bases unmatched: 7. CDR1 is MNHEY, CDR2 SVGAGI, per germline. This CDR3 is built from 14 residues. The CDR3 reads CASSRGQGLNEQYF. The CDR3 region has the DNA TGTGCCAGCAGTAGGGGACAGGGACTCAACGAGCAGTACTTC.

For this clone: This clone may be a read error of a much larger clone one base away. The CDR3: CASSYSSYEQYF. Written as DNA, the CDR3 is TGTGCCAGCAGTTATAGCTCCTACGAGCAGTACTTC. The rearrangement joins TRBV6-6 to TRBJ2-7; D is uncertain. The CDR3 covers 12 residues. V lost 3 bases and J lost 0, with 3 bases in between. Germline CDR1 MNHNY, CDR2 SVGAGI (reference sequence).

The CDR3 region has the DNA TGCGCCAGCAGCCAAGAGGGTTCTGGGGCCAACGTCCTGACTTTC. Protein product: CASSQEGSGANVLTF. V is TRBV4-1 and J is TRBJ2-6; D unresolved. V was clipped by 0 bases and J by 1 base, with 4 bases between them. Germline CDR1 MGHRA, CDR2 YSYEKL. The CDR3 totals 15 residues.

The genes are TRBV11-2 and TRBJ2-7; D perhaps matches TRBD2 (5 bases). The CDR3 consists of 14 residues. The germline V gene has CDR1 SGHAT and CDR2 FQNNGV. Trimming removed 3 bases from V and 0 bases from J, with 9 bases in between. In DNA form, the CDR3 reads TGTGCCAGCAGCTTTGGGGAGAGCTCCTACGAGCAGTACTTC. It translates to CASSFGESSYEQYF.

The rearrangement uses TRBV19 and TRBJ2-6; D may be TRBD2 (6 bases). The germline V and J ends were trimmed by 6 bases and 2 bases, with 23 bases remaining between them. This CDR3 is built from 19 residues. The germline V gene has CDR1 LNHDA and CDR2 SQIVND (reference sequence). CDR3 sequence reads: CASSLVAWGLEAGANVLTF. The CDR3 DNA is TGTGCCAGTAGCTTGGTAGCTTGGGGACTTGAGGCTGGGGCCAACGTCCTGACTTTC.

The chain is built from TRBV19 and TRBJ2-7; D is unclear. Between the trimmed V and J ends, which lost 6 bases and 2 bases, there was a span of 11 bases. Germline lookup yields CDR1 LNHDA and CDR2 SQIVND (reference sequence). CDR3 size: 13 residues. CDR3 DNA sequence: TGTGCCAGTAGGGACCAGGCGACCTACGAGCAGTACTTC. It codes for CASRDQATYEQYF. The variable domain in full, completed from reference TRBV19 and TRBJ2-7, reads DGGITQSPKYLFRKEGQNVTLSCEQNLNHDAMYWYRQDPGQGLRLIYYSQIVNDFQKGDIAEGYSVSREKKESFPLTVTSAQKNPTAFYLCASRDQATYEQYFGPGTRLTVT.

The J gene is TRBJ2-3, the V gene TRBV11-3; 9 positions agree with TRBD1. The CDR3 is 15 amino acids. The J segment lost 2 bases and the V segment lost 4 bases, leaving 4 bases of the junction unmatched. Germline-derived CDR1 and CDR2 are SGHNT and YENEEA. The CDR3 DNA reads as TGTGCCAGCAGCTCGGGACAGGGAGTCACAGATACGCAGTATTTT. It codes for CASSSGQGVTDTQYF.